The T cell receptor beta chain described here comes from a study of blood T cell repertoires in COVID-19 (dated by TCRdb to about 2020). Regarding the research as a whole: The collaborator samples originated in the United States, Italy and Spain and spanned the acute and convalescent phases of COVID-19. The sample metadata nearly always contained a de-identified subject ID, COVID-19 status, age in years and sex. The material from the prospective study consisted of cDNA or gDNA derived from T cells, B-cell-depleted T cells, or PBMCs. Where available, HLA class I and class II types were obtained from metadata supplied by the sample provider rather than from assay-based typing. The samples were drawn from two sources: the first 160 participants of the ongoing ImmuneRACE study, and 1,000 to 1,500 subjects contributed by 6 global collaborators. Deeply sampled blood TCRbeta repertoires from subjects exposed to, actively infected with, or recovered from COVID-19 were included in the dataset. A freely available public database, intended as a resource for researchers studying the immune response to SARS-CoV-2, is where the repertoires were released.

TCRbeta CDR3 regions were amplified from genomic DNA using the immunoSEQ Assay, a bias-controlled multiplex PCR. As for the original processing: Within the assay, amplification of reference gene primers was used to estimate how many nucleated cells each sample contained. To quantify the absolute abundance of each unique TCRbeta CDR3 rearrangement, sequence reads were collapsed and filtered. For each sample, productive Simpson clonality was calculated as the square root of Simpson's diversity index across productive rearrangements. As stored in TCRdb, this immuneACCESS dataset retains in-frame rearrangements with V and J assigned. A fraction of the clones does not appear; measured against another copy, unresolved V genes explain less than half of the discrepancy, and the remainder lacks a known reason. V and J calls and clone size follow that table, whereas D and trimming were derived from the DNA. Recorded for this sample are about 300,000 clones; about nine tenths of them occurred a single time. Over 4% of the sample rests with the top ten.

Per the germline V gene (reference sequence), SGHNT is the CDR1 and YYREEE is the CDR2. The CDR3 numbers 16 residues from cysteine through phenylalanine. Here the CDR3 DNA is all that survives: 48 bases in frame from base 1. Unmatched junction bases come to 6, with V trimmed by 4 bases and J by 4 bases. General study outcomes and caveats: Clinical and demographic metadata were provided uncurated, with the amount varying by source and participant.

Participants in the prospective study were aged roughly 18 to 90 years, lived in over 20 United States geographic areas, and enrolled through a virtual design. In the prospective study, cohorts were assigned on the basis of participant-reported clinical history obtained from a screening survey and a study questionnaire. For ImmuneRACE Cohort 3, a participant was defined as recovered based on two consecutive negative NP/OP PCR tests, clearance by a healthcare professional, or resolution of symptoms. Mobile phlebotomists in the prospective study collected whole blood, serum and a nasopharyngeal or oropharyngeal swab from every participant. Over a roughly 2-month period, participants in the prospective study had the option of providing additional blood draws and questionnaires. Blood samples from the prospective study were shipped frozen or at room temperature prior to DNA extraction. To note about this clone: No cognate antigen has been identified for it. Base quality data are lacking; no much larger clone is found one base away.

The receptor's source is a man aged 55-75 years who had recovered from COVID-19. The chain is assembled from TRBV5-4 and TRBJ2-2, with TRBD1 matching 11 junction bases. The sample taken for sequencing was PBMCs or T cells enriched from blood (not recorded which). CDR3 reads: CASSRPGQGVTGELFF. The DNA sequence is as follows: TGTGCCAGCAGCCGCCCGGGACAGGGGGTCACCGGGGAGCTGTTTTTT.